Listed here are 20 T cell receptor beta chains from one sample, sequenced in a study of cytomegalovirus exposure and HLA in healthy donors (dated by TCRdb to the late 2010s). The method behind the library was the immunoSEQ multiplex PCR assay. For the multiplex PCR, a mixture combining 60 forward primers for TCR Vbeta segments and 13 reverse primers for TCR Jbeta segments was used. The clones in this table, taken by TCRdb from immuneACCESS, are in-frame only. Not every clone is retained; where verified, under half of the shortfall comes from an unresolved V gene, and the cause of the rest is unknown. The sample has some 160,000 clones on record, 65% to 80% of them singletons. The leading ten clones occupy 1.6% of the sample. Sequencing was done on a sample of PBMCs. These receptors came from a woman aged 25 to 39 in good health and CMV-seronegative.

This chain uses TRBV7-8 with TRBJ1-5; 10 positions agree with TRBD1. Trimming at V came to 3 bases and at J to 6 bases, leaving 8 bases not matched to a gene. From germline, CDR1 is SGHVS and CDR2 FQNEAQ. The CDR3 totals 16 residues. The CDR3: CASSLTGTGAGQPQHF. The CDR3 coding sequence is TGTGCCAGCAGCTTGACCGGGACAGGGGCTGGTCAGCCCCAGCATTTT.

The chain has TRBV5-6 and TRBJ2-1; 8 bases fit TRBD1. From germline, CDR1 is SGHDT and CDR2 YYEEEE. The CDR3 length is 14 residues. V lost 4 bases and J lost 3; bases outside the gene matches: 3. The CDR3 nucleotides are TGTGCCAGCAGCCCGGGACAGGACTACAATGAGCAGTTCTTC. Its protein product is CASSPGQDYNEQFF.

The chain uses TRBV4-1 and TRBJ2-7; D is possibly TRBD2 (6 bases). With 4 bases removed from V and 5 bases from J, the gap between germline ends came to 18 bases. This CDR3 contains 15 residues. Per germline, CDR1 MGHRA and CDR2 YSYEKL. CDR3 region: CASSRSSGGRDEQYF. The CDR3 bases are TGCGCCAGCAGCCGATCCTCCGGGGGACGGGACGAGCAGTACTTC.

This clone occurred a few times. The rearrangement uses TRBV10-1 and TRBJ1-2; no definite D call. Trimming shortened V by 2 bases and J by 3 bases, and 7 bases separated the two germline ends. Per germline, CDR1 WNHNN and CDR2 SYGVQD (reference sequence). The CDR3 has 13 residues. The CDR3 spells CASSEKQDYGYTF. DNA of the CDR3: TGCGCCAGCAGTGAGAAGCAGGACTATGGCTACACCTTC.

This clone has just a few counts. This chain connects TRBV5-5 to TRBJ2-3; D is perhaps TRBD2 (6 bases). CDR3 length equals 14 residues. Per the germline V gene, CDR1 is SGHKS and CDR2 is YYEKEE (reference sequence). V was trimmed by 4 bases and J by 0 bases, leaving 9 bases between them. Here the CDR3 reads CASSPGTSTDTQYF. The CDR3 DNA reads as TGTGCCAGCAGCCCTGGGACTAGCACAGATACGCAGTATTTT. The full variable domain, in which reference TRBV5-5 and TRBJ2-3 provide the parts outside the CDR3, is DAGVTQSPTHLIKTRGQQVTLRCSPISGHKSVSWYQQVLGQGPQFIFQYYEKEERGRGNFPDRFSARQFPNYSSELNVNALLLGDSALYLCASSPGTSTDTQYFGPGTRLTVL.

This clone was seen once. V is TRBV6-5 and J is TRBJ1-2; a weak D match, TRBD1 (5 bases). The CDR3 totals 12 residues. Trimming left V 6 bases short and J 4 bases short, with 9 bases between. In germline, CDR1 is MNHEY, CDR2 SVGAGI. The CDR3 nucleotides are TGTGCCAGCAGCGACAGATCCTATGGCTACACCTTC. Residues: CASSDRSYGYTF.

The rearrangement links TRBV6-5 to TRBJ1-1; weak D call: TRBD1 (6 bases). CDR1 MNHEY and CDR2 SVGAGI come from the germline V gene. V lost 4 bases and J lost 2, with 17 bases in between. The CDR3 is made up of 16 amino acids. CDR3 DNA sequence: TGTGCCAGCAGTTTCCTAGGACAGCTGAAAAACACTGAAGCTTTCTTT. Its translation is CASSFLGQLKNTEAFF.

V and J are TRBV7-3 and TRBJ2-1; tentative D call: TRBD2 (5 bases). This CDR3 spans 15 amino acids. Germline V gives CDR1 SGHTA, CDR2 FQGTGA. V was shortened by 2 bases and J by 6 bases, with 14 bases between the two germline ends. CDR3 loop: CASSLRGGSGNEQFF. CDR3 coding DNA: TGTGCCAGCAGCTTACGGGGTGGATCTGGCAATGAGCAGTTCTTC.

The DNA for the CDR3 is TGTGCCTGGAGTAGCGGGAGGGTTTACAATGAGCAGTTCTTC. Protein product: CAWSSGRVYNEQFF. The chain has TRBV30 and TRBJ2-1; 10 bases match TRBD2. Germline CDR1 is GTSNPN and CDR2 is SVGIG (reference sequence). V was pared by 2 bases and J by 4 bases, with 2 bases of the junction left unmatched. The CDR3 is 14 amino acids.

The genes are TRBV7-9 and TRBJ1-2; 10 bases agree with TRBD1. The trim removed 5 bases at V and 4 bases at J, leaving 7 bases unmatched. Germline CDR1 and CDR2: SEHNR and FQNEAQ (reference sequence). This CDR3 is built from 15 residues. Here the CDR3 DNA reads TGTGCCAGCAGCACAACCGGGACAGGGGTCTATGGCTACACCTTC. The encoded protein is CASSTTGTGVYGYTF.

The chain couples TRBV5-1 to TRBJ1-4, with D possibly being TRBD1 (5 bases). The CDR3 totals 15 residues. The germline V and J ends were trimmed by 0 bases and 4 bases, with 10 bases remaining between them. Germline V gives CDR1 SGHRS, CDR2 YFSETQ. In DNA form, the CDR3 reads TGCGCCAGCAGCTTGGTGGGGGAGGTTAATGAAAAACTGTTTTTT. This sequence encodes CASSLVGEVNEKLFF.

The chain joins TRBV7-3 to TRBJ1-5, with 7 bases matching TRBD1. The CDR3 contains 14 residues. CDR1 and CDR2 from the germline V gene are SGHTA and FQGTGA. V shed 4 bases, J shed 4 bases, and the junction held 4 bases outside the gene matches. The CDR3: CASSSRQGNQPQHF. The CDR3 DNA sequence: TGTGCCAGCAGCTCCCGACAGGGTAATCAGCCCCAGCATTTT.

The V and J genes are TRBV5-6 and TRBJ2-7, with 7 nucleotides matching TRBD2. The CDR3 has 15 amino acids. Trimming at V came to 1 base and at J to 3 bases, leaving 7 bases not matched to a gene. Germline V gene data show CDR1 as SGHDT and CDR2 as YYEEEE. The CDR3 DNA sequence: TGTGCCAGCAGCTTGTTTGGGGGGGAAGACTACGAGCAGTACTTC. Amino acid sequence: CASSLFGGEDYEQYF. The full variable domain, rest sourced from reference TRBV5-6 and TRBJ2-7, is DAGVTQSPTHLIKTRGQQVTLRCSPKSGHDTVSWYQQALGQGPQFIFQYYEEEERQRGNFPDRFSGHQFPNYSSELNVNALLLGDSALYLCASSLFGGEDYEQYFGPGTRLTVT.

V is TRBV11-2 and J is TRBJ2-7; no clear D gene. V dropped 1 base and J dropped 4 bases, with 5 bases sitting between them. The germline V gene has CDR1 SGHAT and CDR2 FQNNGV. This CDR3 has 12 amino acids. The CDR3 loop is CASSLALYEQYF. Written as DNA, the CDR3 is TGTGCCAGCAGCTTAGCCCTATACGAGCAGTACTTC.

The chain uses TRBV27 and TRBJ2-2, with 7 positions matching TRBD1. The CDR3 contains 15 residues. CDR1 and CDR2 from the germline V gene are MNHEY and SMNVEV (reference sequence). After removal of 7 bases from V and 7 bases from J, the junction contained 12 bases not matched to a gene. In DNA, the CDR3 is TGTGCCAGCAAAATAACGACAGGGTCTGACGGGGAGCTGTTTTTT. Encoded protein: CASKITTGSDGELFF.

The genes are TRBV6-1 and TRBJ2-7, with 8 bases matching TRBD1. The CDR3 contains 13 residues. After removal of 7 bases from V and 2 bases from J, the junction contained 4 bases not matched to a gene. Germline V gene lookup returns CDR1 MNHNS and CDR2 SASEGT. CDR3 DNA: TGTGCCAGCACCGGGACAGGAACCTACGAGCAGTACTTC. This codes for CASTGTGTYEQYF.

This clone was counted a few times. This chain uses TRBV19 with TRBJ2-5, with 10 bases aligning to TRBD1. V gave up 6 bases and J gave up 4 bases; unmatched junction bases: 5. CDR3 length: 14 residues. Germline loops: CDR1 LNHDA, CDR2 SQIVND (reference sequence). The CDR3 here is CASSPGDRGETQYF. CDR3 in DNA: TGTGCCAGTAGCCCCGGGGACAGGGGAGAGACCCAGTACTTC.

This clone showed up just a few times. CDR3: CASSLDRGITNEKLFF. DNA of the CDR3: TGTGCCAGCAGCTTGGACAGGGGTATAACTAATGAAAAACTGTTTTTT. V gene TRBV7-2 combines with J gene TRBJ1-4; 9 positions match TRBD1. Germline loops: CDR1 SGHTA, CDR2 FQGNSA. This CDR3 has 16 residues. Trimming at V came to 3 bases and at J to 1 base, leaving 3 bases not matched to a gene.

This clone came up once. The chain couples TRBV19 to TRBJ2-7; 9 bases match TRBD1. This CDR3 is built from 15 residues. With V trimmed by 5 bases and J by 7 bases, 12 bases remained unmatched. Germline CDR1 LNHDA, CDR2 SQIVND (reference sequence). CDR3 bases: TGTGCCAGTAGTCTTCCGGGACAGGGTAAAGATGAGCAGTACTTC. Its translation: CASSLPGQGKDEQYF.

The chain joins TRBV2 to TRBJ1-1; D remains ambiguous. CDR1 and CDR2 (germline): SNHLY, FYNNEI. V lost 5 bases to trimming and J lost 1 base, with 8 bases between them. The CDR3 has 13 residues. The CDR3 nucleotides read TGTGCCAGCAGTCTAAACAGGAACACTGAAGCTTTCTTT. Encoded protein: CASSLNRNTEAFF.